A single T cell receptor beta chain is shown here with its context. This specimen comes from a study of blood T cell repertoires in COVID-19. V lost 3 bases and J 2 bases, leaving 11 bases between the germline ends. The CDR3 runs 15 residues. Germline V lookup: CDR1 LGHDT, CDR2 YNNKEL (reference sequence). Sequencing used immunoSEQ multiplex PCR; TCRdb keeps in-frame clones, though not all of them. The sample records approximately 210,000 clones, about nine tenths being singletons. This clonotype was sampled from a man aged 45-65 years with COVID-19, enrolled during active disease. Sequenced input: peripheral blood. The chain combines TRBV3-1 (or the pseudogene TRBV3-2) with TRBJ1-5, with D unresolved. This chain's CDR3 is CASSQTTDGNQPQHF. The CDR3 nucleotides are TGTGCCAGCAGCCAGACAACGGATGGCAATCAGCCCCAGCATTTT.